This TCR beta chain was captured by sequencing in a study of lymphopenia after photon versus proton radiotherapy. General study points: Under photons, naive T cells and diversity fell while effector/memory populations rose. After lymphocyte nadir, photon-treated repertoires showed oligoclonal expansion, especially CD8+ Temra. A bigger post-nadir fall in TCR diversity correlated inversely with survival time in deceased patients.

On this clone itself: As yet, its antigen is unknown.

The ends were cut back, 3 bases at V and 4 bases at J, with 25 bases in the middle. In germline, CDR1 is MDHEN, CDR2 SYDVKM. The CDR3 is made up of 20 amino acids. This table comes from immunoSEQ multiplex PCR, and its TCRdb copy is limited to in-frame clones, with some not included. The table lists about 37,000 clones, more than 75% of them singletons. The sequence came from a man over 45 with gastric cancer. The chain carries TRBV28 and TRBJ2-6, with D possibly being TRBD1 or TRBD2 (7 bases each). The sample here was peripheral blood, taken from a patient treated with photon-based radiotherapy. CDR3 in DNA: TGTGCCAGCAGTTTCCCCCCCGGGGGAGGGGGCGCATCAGGGGCCAACGTCCTGACTTTC. Amino acid sequence: CASSFPPGGGGASGANVLTF.